A single sample is the source of the 2 T cell receptor beta chains below, sequenced in a study of blood T cell repertoires in COVID-19. Sequenced by immunoSEQ multiplex PCR; TCRdb stores in-frame clones only, minus some. The data show some 200,000 clones, roughly 88% seen once. The material sequenced was peripheral blood. The source of these receptors is a man aged 18 to 30 with active or convalescent COVID-19.

The genes are TRBV15 and TRBJ2-1, with TRBD2 matching over 8 bases. The J segment lost 0 bases and the V segment lost 5 bases, leaving 6 bases of the junction unmatched. Germline CDR1 reads LNHNV; CDR2 reads YYDKDF (reference sequence). There are 16 residues in the CDR3. CDR3: CATSPTSASSYNEQFF. In nucleotides, the CDR3 is TGTGCCACCAGCCCGACTAGCGCGTCCTCCTACAATGAGCAGTTCTTC.

This chain joins TRBV6-2 or TRBV6-3 and TRBJ2-5; TRBD1 agrees at 10 bases. CDR1 and CDR2 from the germline V gene are MNHEY and SVGEGT. The CDR3 runs 20 residues. V dropped 4 bases and J dropped 4; count of bases not matched to a gene: 21. The CDR3: CASSLPVTGQGQGDLETQYF. CDR3 bases: TGTGCCAGCAGTTTGCCTGTAACTGGGCAAGGACAGGGGGATTTAGAGACCCAGTACTTC.